These 25 T cell receptor beta chains were all obtained from the same sample, sequenced in a study of molecular identifiers for immune sequencing clone quantification. TCRdb re-analysed the PCR reads in MiXCR, keeping a single row per CDR3 protein. Of under 650,000 distinct CDR3 sequences listed, 15% to 20% are singletons. The sample consisted of naive CD8+ T cells from blood, with Jurkat cell RNA spiked in. Subset specified: FACS-sorted CD8+CD4-CCR7+CD45RA+ naive T cells. Receptors originate from a human donor in good health. Some libraries in this study had Jurkat cell RNA spiked in.

Concerning this clonotype itself: This may stem from a read error, because a much larger clone lies one nucleotide away. The chain couples TRBV7-9 to TRBJ2-7; D gene ambiguous. CDR3 length: 14 amino acids. Germline values: CDR1 SEHNR, CDR2 FQNEAQ (reference sequence). The CDR3, as DNA: TGTGCCGGCAGCTCCTCTCTGACACCCCACGAGCAGTACTTC. Protein product: CAGSSSLTPHEQYF.

This clonotype was counted between two and nine times. CDR3 region: CSVSSGGIQYEQYF. For the CDR3, the DNA is TGCAGCGTATCTAGCGGGGGGATCCAATACGAGCAGTACTTC. The rearrangement joins TRBV29-1 to TRBJ2-7, with 11 bases identical to TRBD2. Germline V gene lookup returns CDR1 SQVTM and CDR2 ANQGSEA. Trimming removed 6 bases from V and 4 bases from J; junction bases left unmatched: 8. The CDR3 loop spans 14 amino acids.

This clonotype has ten or more counts. This chain links TRBV28 with TRBJ2-7; no clear D. CDR1 MDHEN and CDR2 SYDVKM come from the germline V gene. This CDR3 is 12 amino acids long. Trimming cost V 7 bases and J 10 bases, with 17 bases left between them. CDR3 nucleotides: TGTGCCAGCAACCGATTGGCAGACCGTCAGTACTTC. Its translation: CASNRLADRQYF.

In the case of this clonotype: Its ends do not fully match the called genes, so a read error is possible. V gene TRBV28 combines with J gene TRBJ1-4, with D hard to call. CDR3 length: 15 amino acids. Per germline, CDR1 MDHEN and CDR2 SYDVKM. This CDR3 reads CASGFWQNSNEKLFF. In DNA form, the CDR3 reads TGTGCCAGCGGTTTTTGGCAGAACTCTAATGAAAAACTGTTTTTT.

This clonotype was picked up many times. This chain joins TRBV7-9 and TRBJ2-4; 12 positions agree with TRBD1. Germline CDR1 reads SEHNR; CDR2 reads FQNEAQ (reference sequence). V was clipped by 3 bases and J by 7 bases; unmatched bases: 13. CDR3 length: 18 residues. The CDR3 sequence is CASSFLTSGTGGWNIQYF. The DNA for the CDR3 is TGTGCCAGCAGCTTTCTCACTTCCGGGACAGGGGGCTGGAACATTCAGTACTTC.

This clonotype has only one observation. A much more abundant neighbour one base away suggests this may be a read error. The CDR3 nucleotides are TGTGCCAGTAGTACTCACGGAACGTCCTGCGAGCAGTACTTC. This sequence encodes CASSTHGTSCEQYF. The V gene is TRBV19, the J gene TRBJ2-7; D gene unclear. Germline CDR1 and CDR2: LNHDA and SQIVND (reference sequence). CDR3 length equals 14 residues.

This clonotype came up a few times. V usage is TRBV7-9 and J usage is TRBJ2-7, with 8 bases identical to TRBD1. CDR1 and CDR2 from the germline V gene are SEHNR and FQNEAQ (reference sequence). The CDR3 is 14 amino acids. Trimming removed 5 bases from V and 2 bases from J; junction bases left unmatched: 5. CDR3 residues: CASSTVRGPYEQYF. Here the CDR3 DNA reads TGTGCCAGCAGCACCGTCAGGGGGCCCTACGAGCAGTACTTC.

This clonotype was recorded at least ten times. The V gene is TRBV4-1, the J gene TRBJ2-3; D unresolved. The length of the CDR3 is 14 residues. Trimming took off 0 bases at V and 5 bases at J, with 9 bases between the two ends. Germline lookup yields CDR1 MGHRA and CDR2 YSYEKL. As DNA, the CDR3 is TGCGCCAGCAGCCAAGATCCCCCGGGAGATACGCAGTATTTT. Amino acids: CASSQDPPGDTQYF.

This clonotype was observed a handful of times. The chain couples TRBV20-1 to TRBJ2-1; 7 nucleotides align to TRBD2. Losses at the gene ends were 6 bases for V and 0 bases for J; bases not matched to a gene: 8. Germline lookup yields CDR1 DFQATT and CDR2 SNEGSKA (reference sequence). The CDR3 spans 15 residues. For the CDR3, the DNA is TGCAGTGCCCTCTCCCGGGAGGCCTCCTACAATGAGCAGTTCTTC. This translates into CSALSREASYNEQFF.

This clonotype was seen repeatedly, ten times or more. The V gene is TRBV4-3, the J gene TRBJ1-4; 7 nucleotides match TRBD1. In germline, CDR1 is LGHNA, CDR2 YSLEER. The CDR3 length is 16 residues. With V trimmed by 3 bases and J by 7 bases, 11 bases remained unmatched. CDR3 amino acids: CASSQATPTGTEKLFF. For the CDR3, the DNA is TGCGCCAGCAGCCAGGCTACACCGACAGGGACTGAAAAACTGTTTTTT.

In the case of this clonotype: The conserved phenylalanine or tryptophan normally closing the CDR3 is absent here, so this likely arose from a read error. The rearrangement links TRBV27 to TRBJ2-5; D possibly corresponds to TRBD1 (5 bases). Per germline, CDR1 MNHEY and CDR2 SMNVEV (reference sequence). The CDR3 contains 15 residues. The ends were cut back, 3 bases at V and 4 bases at J, with 15 bases in the middle. DNA of the CDR3: TGTGCCAGCAGTTTTGTTCCAGGGCCCCCAGAGACCCAGTACTCC. Translated, it gives CASSFVPGPPETQYS.

The sample holds a few counts of this clonotype. At one end the junction does not follow the germline gene, possibly because of a read error. The chain recombines TRBV20-1 with TRBJ2-7; TRBD2 is a possible D gene (7 bases). Germline CDR1 reads DFQATT; CDR2 reads SNEGSKA (reference sequence). This CDR3 has 14 residues. The CDR3 nucleotides read TGCAGCGCTAGCCAAGACGGGGGGCCGGGCGAGCAGTACTTC. This gives the protein CSASQDGGPGEQYF.

This clonotype was seen a few times. The chain couples TRBV27 to TRBJ2-7, with D possibly matching TRBD2 (6 bases). V gave up 6 bases and J gave up 6 bases, with 15 bases separating them. This CDR3 contains 13 residues. Germline V gene sequence: CDR1 MNHEY, CDR2 SMNVEV (reference sequence). This CDR3 is CASSWEVFGEQYF. CDR3 nucleotides: TGTGCCAGCAGCTGGGAGGTATTTGGCGAGCAGTACTTC.

This clonotype has a count of ten or more. The chain's CDR3 is CAWDWERDTDTQYF. The CDR3 coding sequence is TGTGCCTGGGATTGGGAGCGGGACACAGATACGCAGTATTTT. The chain uses TRBV30 and TRBJ2-3, with TRBD2 matching over 7 bases. Germline V lookup: CDR1 GTSNPN, CDR2 SVGIG (reference sequence). This CDR3 spans 14 amino acids. Losses at the gene ends were 5 bases for V and 2 bases for J; bases not matched to a gene: 7.

This clonotype was counted only a few times. The V call is TRBV9, the J call TRBJ2-7; TRBD2 matches 8 bases. This CDR3 region has 14 residues. Per the germline V gene, CDR1 is SGDLS and CDR2 is YYNGEE. After removal of 4 bases from V and 1 base from J, the junction contained 4 bases not matched to a gene. CDR3 in amino acids: CASSTERGSYEQYF. The CDR3 nucleotides are TGTGCCAGCAGCACTGAGCGGGGGTCCTACGAGCAGTACTTC.

This clonotype was detected only once. The conserved phenylalanine or tryptophan is not found at the CDR3 terminus, so this likely reflects a read error. The V gene is TRBV7-3, the J gene TRBJ2-5; 7 nucleotides align to TRBD2. The CDR3 has 14 amino acids. Germline V gene sequence: CDR1 SGHTA, CDR2 FQGTGA. V was pared by 2 bases and J by 3 bases, with 3 bases of the junction left unmatched. CDR3 in DNA: TGTGCCAGCAGCTTATGGGCGGGAGAAGAGACCCAGTACCTC. This translates into CASSLWAGEETQYL.

Notes on this clonotype: A much larger clone is a single base away; this may be a read error. CDR3 bases: TGTGCCAGCAGGCCCGGGACAGGGGGCCTCCAAGAGACCCAGTACTTC. Encoded protein: CASRPGTGGLQETQYF. V and J are TRBV5-3 and TRBJ2-5; 12 bases agree with TRBD1. TRBV5-3 qualifies as an ORF whose function is uncertain. The V gene end was trimmed by 8 bases and the J gene end by 1 base; junction bases not matched to a gene: 9. The CDR3 sequence is 16 residues long.

On this clonotype: A read error may be the cause here, since a much bigger clone is one base away. CDR3 sequence: CASSLDAVTGNTEAFF. The CDR3 nucleotides are TGTGCCAGCAGCTTAGACGCTGTCACAGGGAACACTGAAGCTTTCTTT. The chain links TRBV7-6 to TRBJ1-1; the D gene is possibly TRBD1 (5 bases). Germline V gene lookup returns CDR1 SGHVS and CDR2 FNYEAQ. This CDR3 is built from 16 residues. Trimming took 1 base from V and 1 from J, leaving 13 bases between them.

This clonotype was recorded many times. The rearrangement joins TRBV7-2 to TRBJ2-4, with TRBD1 identical over 8 bases. V trimming: 5 bases; J trimming: 0 bases; junction bases outside the gene matches: 6. This CDR3 spans 16 amino acids. Germline loops: CDR1 SGHTA, CDR2 FQGNSA. CDR3 protein: CASSQGQGLAKNIQYF. CDR3 DNA sequence: TGTGCCAGCAGCCAAGGACAGGGTTTAGCCAAAAACATTCAGTACTTC.

There are many counts of this clonotype. This chain connects TRBV6-5 to TRBJ2-2; D assignment may be TRBD1 or TRBD2 (6 bases each). V lost 8 bases and J 5 bases, leaving 15 bases between the germline ends. CDR1 MNHEY and CDR2 SVGAGI come from the germline V gene. This CDR3 is built from 14 residues. The CDR3 sequence is CASSGGPETGELFF. CDR3 bases: TGTGCCAGCTCTGGGGGGCCGGAGACCGGGGAGCTGTTTTTT.

Points on this clonotype: The conserved phenylalanine or tryptophan is not found at the CDR3 terminus, so this likely reflects a read error. This chain joins TRBV20-1 and TRBJ1-2; D remains unclear. Germline V CDR1 and CDR2: DFQATT, SNEGSKA (reference sequence). The CDR3 length is 15 residues. Trimming removed 6 bases at V and 6 bases at J, with 23 bases between. The CDR3 is CSAIGGVGIEDGYTL. CDR3 bases: TGCAGTGCCATAGGTGGGGTGGGAATTGAGGATGGCTACACCCTC.

This clonotype occurred a few times. The chain recombines TRBV11-2 with TRBJ2-1; TRBD2 matches at 13 bases. The CDR3 loop spans 17 amino acids. Germline CDR1 is SGHAT and CDR2 is FQNNGV. V lost 5 bases and J lost 7; bases outside the gene matches: 11. CDR3 protein: CASSIGLAGVGGNEQFF. Here the CDR3 DNA reads TGTGCCAGCAGCATTGGACTAGCGGGAGTAGGAGGGAATGAGCAGTTCTTC.

This clonotype was recorded many times. The V gene is TRBV28, the J gene TRBJ2-7; 7 bases are shared with TRBD2. CDR1 MDHEN and CDR2 SYDVKM come from the germline V gene. The CDR3 covers 14 residues. Trimming took 11 bases from V and 5 from J; bases not matched to a gene: 15. This chain's CDR3 is CAGAGPGGWDEQYF. The CDR3 bases are TGTGCCGGAGCAGGCCCGGGAGGTTGGGACGAGCAGTACTTC.

The chain recombines TRBV27 with TRBJ1-1; D remains ambiguous. This CDR3 is built from 12 residues. V lost 8 bases and J lost 7, with 14 bases in between. Germline CDR1 and CDR2: MNHEY and SMNVEV (reference sequence). The CDR3 DNA sequence: TGTGCCAGCGGCGGGGTCGGGTTTGAAGCTTTCTTT. This sequence encodes CASGGVGFEAFF.

This clonotype was counted at least ten times. This chain uses TRBV5-1 with TRBJ2-7; 11 bases align to TRBD2. CDR3 length: 16 residues. Germline CDR1 and CDR2: SGHRS and YFSETQ. With 0 bases clipped from V and 3 bases from J, the junction kept 5 bases outside the gene matches. CDR3 nucleotide sequence: TGCGCCAGCAGCTTGGGCAATGGACTAGCGGGCTACGAGCAGTACTTC. Amino acids: CASSLGNGLAGYEQYF.